Following are 22 T cell receptor beta chains from one sample sequenced in a study of graft-versus-host responses after intestinal transplantation (dated by TCRdb to the early 2020s). These receptors' targets are unknown. The method was the immunoSEQ multiplex PCR assay. TCRdb took this table from immuneACCESS and kept in-frame rearrangements with V and J called. Such tables lack part of the clones; where checked against another copy, unresolved V genes explain under half of the gap, and the rest is unexplained. Counted in this sample were tens of thousands of clones; roughly 90% of them appeared once. The top ten hold approximately 0.6% of the sample. The time point label on this specimen signifies: cells obtained before transplantation from donor or recipient. Sequencing was performed on unstimulated CD4+ T cells sorted from spleen or lymph node cells, taken before transplant. The source of these receptors is a human donor who was the organ donor for an intestinal transplant.

This clone was counted between two and nine times. The genes are TRBV6-1 and TRBJ1-5; unclear D gene. Germline V gene sequence: CDR1 MNHNS, CDR2 SASEGT. The CDR3 is 13 residues long. The germline V and J ends were trimmed by 5 bases and 6 bases, with 11 bases remaining between them. This chain's CDR3 is CASSRTKGQPQHF. CDR3 in DNA: TGTGCCAGCAGTAGGACTAAAGGTCAGCCCCAGCATTTT.

The gene calls are TRBV29-1 and TRBJ1-2; weak D call: TRBD1 (5 bases). V lost 6 bases to trimming and J lost 6 bases, with 17 bases between them. CDR1 and CDR2 from the germline V gene are SQVTM and ANQGSEA. The CDR3 is made up of 13 amino acids. CDR3 DNA: TGCAGCGTCCGGGACTTTGGCTTAAATGGCTACACCTTC. As protein: CSVRDFGLNGYTF. The complete variable domain, with remaining parts taken from reference TRBV29-1 and TRBJ1-2, reads SAVISQKPSRDICQRGTSLTIQCQVDSQVTMMFWYRQQPGQSLTLIATANQGSEATYESGFVIDKFPISRPNLTFSTLTVSNMSPEDSSIYLCSVRDFGLNGYTFGSGTRLTVV.

This chain links TRBV5-6 with TRBJ1-1, with 7 bases matching TRBD1. The V and J ends lost 4 bases and 1 base, in that order; junction bases with no gene match: 4. The germline V gene has CDR1 SGHDT and CDR2 YYEEEE. This CDR3 has 14 amino acids. CDR3 amino acids: CASSLGQPNTEAFF. The CDR3 nucleotides read TGTGCCAGCAGCCTGGGACAGCCGAACACTGAAGCTTTCTTT.

The chain combines TRBV5-5 with TRBJ1-5; D possibly corresponds to TRBD1 (6 bases). CDR3 size: 16 residues. The V and J ends lost 2 bases and 4 bases respectively, with 16 bases between them. Germline CDR1 SGHKS, CDR2 YYEKEE (reference sequence). CDR3 in DNA: TGTGCCAGCAGCTTCGCTCAGGGGTTGGGGAATCAGCCCCAGCATTTT. The encoded protein is CASSFAQGLGNQPQHF.

This clone turned up a few times. The chain uses TRBV7-2 and TRBJ2-1; TRBD2 agrees at 8 bases. The CDR3 runs 15 residues. CDR1 and CDR2 (germline): SGHTA, FQGNSA. V lost 0 bases and J lost 9; bases outside the gene matches: 7. The CDR3 sequence: CASSLARGSGAEQFF. DNA of the CDR3: TGTGCCAGCAGCTTAGCGAGGGGTAGCGGGGCTGAGCAGTTCTTC. Drawing the rest from reference TRBV7-2 and TRBJ2-1, the complete variable domain is GAGVSQSPSNKVTEKGKDVELRCDPISGHTALYWYRQSLGQGLEFLIYFQGNSAPDKSGLPSDRFSAERTGGSVSTLTIQRTQQEDSAVYLCASSLARGSGAEQFFGPGTRLTVL.

The J gene is TRBJ2-3, the V gene TRBV9, with 12 bases matching TRBD2. Germline V gives CDR1 SGDLS, CDR2 YYNGEE. The junction had 5 bases not matched to a gene; V was cut back by 3 bases and J by 0 bases. CDR3 length: 17 residues. The CDR3 is CASSALTSGGSTDTQYF. CDR3 nucleotide sequence: TGTGCCAGCAGCGCGTTGACTAGCGGGGGAAGCACAGATACGCAGTATTTT.

The chain combines TRBV29-1 with TRBJ2-2; D unresolved. CDR3 size: 15 residues. From germline, CDR1 is SQVTM and CDR2 ANQGSEA. The V gene lost 5 bases and the J gene lost 3 bases, with 16 bases spanning the gap. The CDR3 coding sequence is TGCAGCGTTCCCAGAGGATCGCGCGACACCGGGGAGCTGTTTTTT. Amino acid sequence: CSVPRGSRDTGELFF.

The CDR3, as DNA: TGTGCCAGCAGCCGCTCTGGGGCCAACGTCCTGACTTTC. It specifies CASSRSGANVLTF. This chain uses TRBV5-8 with TRBJ2-6; no reliable D call. The germline V gene encodes CDR1 SGHTS and CDR2 YDEGEE. Trimming cost V 4 bases and J 0 bases, with 2 bases left between them. The CDR3 is 13 residues long.

The chain couples TRBV2 to TRBJ1-4; D unclear. Trimming left V 9 bases short and J 7 bases short, with 15 bases between. The germline gives CDR1 SNHLY, CDR2 FYNNEI. This CDR3 is 13 amino acids long. This CDR3 reads CASRRSPGEKLFF. The CDR3 DNA reads TGTGCCAGTAGGCGGTCTCCCGGTGAAAAACTGTTTTTT.

The genes are TRBV28 and TRBJ1-2; tentatively, D is TRBD1 (6 bases). Trimming took off 5 bases at V and 2 bases at J, with 12 bases between the two ends. Looked up from germline, CDR1 is MDHEN and CDR2 is SYDVKM. The CDR3 is 14 residues long. CDR3 residues: CASSLQDSNYGYTF. The DNA for the CDR3 is TGTGCCAGCAGTCTCCAGGACAGCAACTATGGCTACACCTTC.

This rearrangement joins TRBV6-1 to TRBJ1-5, with 7 nucleotides matching TRBD1. Germline V CDR1 and CDR2: MNHNS, SASEGT. This CDR3 spans 14 amino acids. Unmatched junction bases numbered 1, after V lost 4 bases and J lost 1 base. This CDR3 is CASSVTGSNQPQHF. Here the CDR3 DNA reads TGTGCCAGCAGTGTGACAGGGAGCAATCAGCCCCAGCATTTT.

The chain is built from TRBV18 and TRBJ2-1; 12 bases fit TRBD2. The CDR3 has 15 amino acids. Germline lookup yields CDR1 KGHSH and CDR2 LQKENI. Losses at the gene ends were 2 bases for V and 4 bases for J; bases not matched to a gene: 0. The CDR3 spells CASSPGLAGYNEQFF. The CDR3 nucleotides read TGTGCCAGCTCACCAGGACTAGCGGGATACAATGAGCAGTTCTTC.

V usage is TRBV7-9 and J usage is TRBJ2-7, with D perhaps TRBD1 (5 bases). Trimming left V 5 bases short and J 2 bases short, with 16 bases between. The CDR3 has 15 residues. Per germline, CDR1 SEHNR and CDR2 FQNEAQ (reference sequence). This CDR3 is CASSPSQGNPYEQYF. The CDR3 DNA reads TGTGCCAGCAGCCCCTCCCAGGGAAACCCCTACGAGCAGTACTTC.

The chain employs TRBV19 and TRBJ1-1, with a weak D call TRBD1 (6 bases). Germline V gives CDR1 LNHDA, CDR2 SQIVND (reference sequence). Trimming stripped 4 bases from V and 0 bases from J, with 18 bases between. This CDR3 contains 17 residues. The CDR3 DNA is TGTGCCAGTAGTAGCCCGGGGGGCATTACCTTGAACACTGAAGCTTTCTTT. Translated, it gives CASSSPGGITLNTEAFF.

The J gene is TRBJ2-1, the V gene TRBV5-1; 7 bases are shared with TRBD2. Trimming took 5 bases from V and 7 from J; bases not matched to a gene: 12. The germline V gene has CDR1 SGHRS and CDR2 YFSETQ. This CDR3 contains 15 residues. The DNA of the CDR3 is TGCGCCAGCAGTCAGGAGGGGAGGGGAAAGAATGAGCAGTTCTTC. Encoded protein: CASSQEGRGKNEQFF.

The V gene is TRBV5-6, the J gene TRBJ1-5; 9 positions match TRBD1. CDR3 length equals 16 residues. The ends lost 2 bases at V and 0 bases at J; junction bases unmatched: 3. Per germline, CDR1 SGHDT and CDR2 YYEEEE. The CDR3 DNA sequence: TGTGCCAGCAGCTTCGGACAGGGGTATAGCAATCAGCCCCAGCATTTT. This gives the protein CASSFGQGYSNQPQHF.

In this sample, this clone turned up once. V usage is TRBV27 and J usage is TRBJ2-7, with TRBD2 matching over 12 bases. The CDR3 has 16 amino acids. Looked up from germline, CDR1 is MNHEY and CDR2 is SMNVEV (reference sequence). With V trimmed by 5 bases and J by 5 bases, 10 bases remained unmatched. In DNA form, the CDR3 reads TGTGCCAGCAGTCCCAAGCTAGCGGGAGGGCAAAACGAGCAGTACTTC. The encoded protein is CASSPKLAGGQNEQYF.

The CDR3 region has the DNA TGTGCCAGCAGCTTAGCCGGGACAGGGGGCAATCAGCCCCAGCATTTT. The encoded protein is CASSLAGTGGNQPQHF. The chain is built from TRBV7-9 and TRBJ1-5, with 10 bases identical to TRBD1. CDR1 and CDR2 (germline): SEHNR, FQNEAQ (reference sequence). The V segment lost 0 bases and the J segment 2 bases; nucleotides outside the gene matches: 1. The CDR3 has 16 residues.

The V call is TRBV2, the J call TRBJ2-1; 8 bases match TRBD2. The V segment lost 8 bases and the J segment 6 bases; nucleotides outside the gene matches: 21. Per the germline V gene, CDR1 is SNHLY and CDR2 is FYNNEI. This CDR3 contains 18 residues. The CDR3 sequence: CASPLPPIAGKCSNEQFF. In DNA, the CDR3 is TGTGCCAGCCCATTGCCTCCTATAGCGGGGAAGTGCAGCAATGAGCAGTTCTTC.

The V and J genes are TRBV9 and TRBJ1-2; no definite D call. The CDR3 has 15 residues. The germline V gene has CDR1 SGDLS and CDR2 YYNGEE. V was clipped by 3 bases and J by 4 bases, with 16 bases between them. CDR3 in DNA: TGTGCCAGCAGCGCCGAAGAGGGAAAGGGCTATGGCTACACCTTC. This encodes CASSAEEGKGYGYTF.

V gene TRBV7-2 combines with J gene TRBJ1-2; D may be TRBD1 (5 bases). The length of the CDR3 is 13 residues. Trimming stripped 3 bases from V and 4 bases from J, with 9 bases between. CDR1 is SGHTA and CDR2 is FQGNSA in the germline V gene. The CDR3 spells CASSFGTSYGYTF. CDR3 nucleotides: TGTGCCAGCAGCTTCGGGACTTCCTATGGCTACACCTTC.

The rearrangement uses TRBV29-1 and TRBJ2-1; maybe TRBD2 (5 bases). The CDR3 is 15 residues long. CDR1 SQVTM and CDR2 ANQGSEA come from the germline V gene. Trimming took off 4 bases at V and 0 bases at J, with 13 bases between the two ends. The CDR3 protein is CSVVLATRSYNEQFF. The DNA of the CDR3 is TGCAGCGTTGTATTAGCGACTCGCTCCTACAATGAGCAGTTCTTC.